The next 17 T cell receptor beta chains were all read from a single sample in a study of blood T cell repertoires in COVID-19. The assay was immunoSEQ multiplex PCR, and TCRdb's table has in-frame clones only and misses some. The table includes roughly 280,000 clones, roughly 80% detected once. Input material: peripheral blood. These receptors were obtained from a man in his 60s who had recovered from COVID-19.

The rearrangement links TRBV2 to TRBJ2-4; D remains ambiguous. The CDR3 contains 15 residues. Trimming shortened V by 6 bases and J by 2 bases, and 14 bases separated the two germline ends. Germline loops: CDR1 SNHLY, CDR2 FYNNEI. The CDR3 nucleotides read TGTGCCAGCAGAAGCCTCGGTGAACCCAAAAACATTCAGTACTTC. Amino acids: CASRSLGEPKNIQYF.

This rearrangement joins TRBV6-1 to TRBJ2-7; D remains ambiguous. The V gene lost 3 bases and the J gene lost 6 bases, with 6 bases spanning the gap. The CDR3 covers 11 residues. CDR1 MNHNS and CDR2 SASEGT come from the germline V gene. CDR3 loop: CASSDSLEQYF. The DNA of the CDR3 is TGTGCCAGCAGTGATTCCCTCGAGCAGTACTTC.

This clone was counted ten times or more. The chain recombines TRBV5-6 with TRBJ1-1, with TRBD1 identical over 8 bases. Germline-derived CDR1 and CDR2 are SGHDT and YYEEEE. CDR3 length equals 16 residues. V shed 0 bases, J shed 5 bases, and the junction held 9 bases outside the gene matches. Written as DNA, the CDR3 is TGTGCCAGCAGCTTGGGGGTCCCAGGGGGCGGGACTGAAGCTTTCTTT. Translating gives CASSLGVPGGGTEAFF. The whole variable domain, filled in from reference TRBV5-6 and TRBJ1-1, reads DAGVTQSPTHLIKTRGQQVTLRCSPKSGHDTVSWYQQALGQGPQFIFQYYEEEERQRGNFPDRFSGHQFPNYSSELNVNALLLGDSALYLCASSLGVPGGGTEAFFGQGTRLTVV.

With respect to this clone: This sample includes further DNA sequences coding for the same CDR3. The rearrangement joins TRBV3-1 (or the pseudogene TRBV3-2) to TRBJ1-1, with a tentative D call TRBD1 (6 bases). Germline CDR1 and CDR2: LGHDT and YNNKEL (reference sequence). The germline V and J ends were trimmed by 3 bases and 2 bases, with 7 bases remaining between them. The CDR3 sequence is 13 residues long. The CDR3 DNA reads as TGTGCCAGCAGCCAGACAGGAAACACTGAAGCTTTCTTT. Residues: CASSQTGNTEAFF.

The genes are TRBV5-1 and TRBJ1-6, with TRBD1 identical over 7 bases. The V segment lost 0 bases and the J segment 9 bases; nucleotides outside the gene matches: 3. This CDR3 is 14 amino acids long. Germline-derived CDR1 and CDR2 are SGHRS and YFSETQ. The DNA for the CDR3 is TGCGCCAGCAGCTTGGAAGGGGGCTCTTCACCCCTCCACTTT. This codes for CASSLEGGSSPLHF.

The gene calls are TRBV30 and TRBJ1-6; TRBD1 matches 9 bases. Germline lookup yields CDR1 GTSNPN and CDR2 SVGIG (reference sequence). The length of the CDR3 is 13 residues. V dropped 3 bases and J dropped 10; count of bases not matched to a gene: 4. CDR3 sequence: CAWRGQGKSPLHF. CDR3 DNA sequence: TGTGCCTGGAGGGGACAGGGAAAGTCACCCCTCCACTTT.

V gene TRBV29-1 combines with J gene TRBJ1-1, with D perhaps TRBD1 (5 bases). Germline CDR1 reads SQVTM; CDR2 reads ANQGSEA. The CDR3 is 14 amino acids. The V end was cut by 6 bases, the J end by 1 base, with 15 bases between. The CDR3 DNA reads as TGCAGCGTAAACCGGGGGGGAGGGAACACTGAAGCTTTCTTT. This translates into CSVNRGGGNTEAFF. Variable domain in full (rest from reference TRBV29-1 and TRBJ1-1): SAVISQKPSRDICQRGTSLTIQCQVDSQVTMMFWYRQQPGQSLTLIATANQGSEATYESGFVIDKFPISRPNLTFSTLTVSNMSPEDSSIYLCSVNRGGGNTEAFFGQGTRLTVV.

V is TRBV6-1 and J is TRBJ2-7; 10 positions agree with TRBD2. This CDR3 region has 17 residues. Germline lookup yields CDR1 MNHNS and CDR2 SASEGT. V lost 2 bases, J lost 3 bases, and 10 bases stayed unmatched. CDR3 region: CASSEWGPSGGIYEQYF. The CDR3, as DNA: TGTGCCAGCAGTGAATGGGGGCCTAGCGGGGGTATCTACGAGCAGTACTTC.

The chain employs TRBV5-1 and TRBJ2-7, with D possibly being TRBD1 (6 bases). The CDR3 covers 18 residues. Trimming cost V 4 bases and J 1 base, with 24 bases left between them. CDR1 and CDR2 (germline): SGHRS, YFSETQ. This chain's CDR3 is CASSPYILVTGMSYEQYF. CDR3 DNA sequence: TGCGCCAGCAGCCCCTACATCTTGGTCACAGGGATGTCCTACGAGCAGTACTTC.

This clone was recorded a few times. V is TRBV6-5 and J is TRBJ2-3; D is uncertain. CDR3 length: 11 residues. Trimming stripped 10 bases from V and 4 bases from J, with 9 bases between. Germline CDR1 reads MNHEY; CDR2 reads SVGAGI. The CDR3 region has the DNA TGTGCCATCCGGGTTGCAGATACGCAGTATTTT. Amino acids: CAIRVADTQYF.

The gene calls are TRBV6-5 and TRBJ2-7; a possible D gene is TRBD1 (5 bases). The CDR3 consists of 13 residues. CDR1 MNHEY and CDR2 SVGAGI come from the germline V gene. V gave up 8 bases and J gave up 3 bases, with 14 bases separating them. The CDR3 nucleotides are TGTGCCAGCGGGCAACAGGCTAACTACGAGCAGTACTTC. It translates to CASGQQANYEQYF.

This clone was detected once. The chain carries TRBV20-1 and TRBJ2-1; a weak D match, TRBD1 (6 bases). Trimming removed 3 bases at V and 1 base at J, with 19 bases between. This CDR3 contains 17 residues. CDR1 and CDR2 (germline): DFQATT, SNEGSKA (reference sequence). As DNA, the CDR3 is TGCAGTGCTAGTGGGGACCCCACCAGGGGATCCTACAATGAGCAGTTCTTC. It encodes CSASGDPTRGSYNEQFF.

CDR3 nucleotides: TGTGCCAGCAGTTTAAAGGGTCAGGGCATCTACGAGCAGTACTTC. It is translated as CASSLKGQGIYEQYF. V gene TRBV27 combines with J gene TRBJ2-7; the D gene is possibly TRBD1 (5 bases). From germline, CDR1 is MNHEY and CDR2 SMNVEV (reference sequence). Trimming removed 2 bases at V and 3 bases at J, with 14 bases between. The length of the CDR3 is 15 residues.

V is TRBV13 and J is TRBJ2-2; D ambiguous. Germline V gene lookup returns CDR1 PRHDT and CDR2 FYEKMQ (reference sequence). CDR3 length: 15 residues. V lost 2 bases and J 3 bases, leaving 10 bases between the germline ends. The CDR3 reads CASSLSKPDTGELFF. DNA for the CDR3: TGTGCCAGCAGCTTATCCAAACCGGACACCGGGGAGCTGTTTTTT.

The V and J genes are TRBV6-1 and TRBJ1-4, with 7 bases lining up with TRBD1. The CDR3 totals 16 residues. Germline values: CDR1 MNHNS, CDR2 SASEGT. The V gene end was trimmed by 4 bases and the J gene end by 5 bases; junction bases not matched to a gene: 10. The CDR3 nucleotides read TGTGCCAGCAGTGGCCCCCAACAGGGGCGGAATGAAAAACTGTTTTTT. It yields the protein CASSGPQQGRNEKLFF.

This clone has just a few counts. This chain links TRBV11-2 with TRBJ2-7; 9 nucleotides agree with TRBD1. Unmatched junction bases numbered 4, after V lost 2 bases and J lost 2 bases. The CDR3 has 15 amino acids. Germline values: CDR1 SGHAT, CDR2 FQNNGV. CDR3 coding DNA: TGTGCCAGCAGCTTACTTCGGACAGGGGCCTACGAGCAGTACTTC. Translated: CASSLLRTGAYEQYF.

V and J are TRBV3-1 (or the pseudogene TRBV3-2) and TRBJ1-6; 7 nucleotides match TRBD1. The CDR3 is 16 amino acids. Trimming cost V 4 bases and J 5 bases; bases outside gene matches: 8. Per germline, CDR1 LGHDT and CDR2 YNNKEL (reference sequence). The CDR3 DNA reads TGTGCCAGCAGCCCTGATGACGGGACAGATAATTCACCCCTCCACTTT. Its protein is CASSPDDGTDNSPLHF.